The rows below give T cell receptor beta chains drawn from one sample of a study of shared clonotypes between healthy human individuals. Produced via immunoSEQ multiplex PCR; TCRdb's table is partial and in-frame only. This repertoire shows about 2 million clones, 95% found once; its top ten account for approximately 0.13%. The sequencing sample was made of naive CD4+ T cells sorted from blood. The receptors stem from a man aged 18 to 29 in good health. Each CDR3 is given with its conserved first and last residue. A D gene is named only where the DNA matches it firmly. Clone size appears in some rows only: once, few, many, or a class for an expanded clone.

clone_size	v_call	d_call	j_call	cdr3_nt	cdr3_aa
-	TRBV5-6	TRBD1	TRBJ1-4	TGTGCCAGCAGCAGTACAGGGGAGGGTGAAAAACTGTTTTTT	CASSSTGEGEKLFF
-	TRBV5-1	TRBD1	TRBJ1-1	TGCGCCAGCACGCCCGGGACAGAGAACACTGAAGCTTTCTTT	CASTPGTENTEAFF
-	TRBV2	-	TRBJ1-6	TGTGCCAGCGGGGGCAGGGTAAATTCACCCCTCCACTTT	CASGGRVNSPLHF
-	TRBV7-2	TRBD2	TRBJ2-2	TGTGCCAGCAGCCAGGGACTAGCGAGGACCGGGGAGCTGTTTTTT	CASSQGLARTGELFF
-	TRBV11-1	TRBD2	TRBJ2-3	TGTGCCAGCAGCCCTCGTGGCGGGGGGAACTCAGATACGCAGTATTTT	CASSPRGGGNSDTQYF
-	TRBV9	-	TRBJ1-6	TGTGCCAGCAGCGTAGAAGGACAGTATAATTCACCCCTCCACTTT	CASSVEGQYNSPLHF
-	TRBV6-5	TRBD1	TRBJ2-7	TGTGCCAGCAGTTCCCCCGGACAGGGAAAGTACGAGCAGTACTTC	CASSSPGQGKYEQYF
-	TRBV5-1	TRBD2	TRBJ2-3	TGCGCCAGCAGCTTGGCGGGAGGGTTATACAGCACAGATACGCAGTATTTT	CASSLAGGLYSTDTQYF
-	TRBV7-9	TRBD1	TRBJ1-2	TGTGCCAGCAGCTCCGGACAGGGGGAACATGGCTACACCTTC	CASSSGQGEHGYTF
once	TRBV6-5	-	TRBJ2-1	TGTGCCAGCAGTTACTCGACCCGCTACAATGAGCAGTTCTTC	CASSYSTRYNEQFF
-	TRBV28	-	TRBJ1-3	TGTGCCAGCAGTTTCGTCCGGGGGCCCGGAAACACCATATATTTT	CASSFVRGPGNTIYF
once	TRBV5-1	-	TRBJ1-1	TGCGCCAGCAGCCTCGACTTGAACACTGAAGCTTTCTTT	CASSLDLNTEAFF
-	TRBV11-2	-	TRBJ1-3	TGTGCCAGCAGCTTAGTTTCCTCTATGGTCATCTCTGGAAACACCATATATTTT	CASSLVSSMVISGNTIYF
-	TRBV27	-	TRBJ2-3	TGTGCCAGCAGTTCTATAAGTGTTACCACAGATACGCAGTATTTT	CASSSISVTTDTQYF
few	TRBV9	-	TRBJ1-6	TGTGCCAGCAGCGTAGCGGGCGGAGGTTCACCCCTCCACTTT	CASSVAGGGSPLHF
-	TRBV6-6	-	TRBJ2-7	TGTGCCAGCAGTTATGGCGGGCACGCCTACGAGCAGTACTTC	CASSYGGHAYEQYF
-	TRBV2	TRBD2	TRBJ2-1	TGTGCCAGCAGTGGGGAAGGACTAGGAAAGTTCTTC	CASSGEGLGKFF
-	TRBV6-5	TRBD1	TRBJ2-5	TGTGCCAGCACCGAGGGACAGGGCATCCAAGAGACCCAGTACTTC	CASTEGQGIQETQYF
-	TRBV10-3	TRBD1	TRBJ1-5	TGTGCCATCAGTTCAGGGGGTGGCAATCAGCCCCAGCATTTT	CAISSGGGNQPQHF